Listed here are 14 T cell receptor beta chains from one sample, sequenced in a study of T cell repertoires in cytomegalovirus infection. TCRdb called the reads again in MiXCR, with one record for every CDR3 protein. Of hundreds of thousands of distinct CDR3 sequences listed, under 25% are singletons. Sequenced sample: CD8+ T cells from PBMCs. The receptors were sampled from a human donor in good health (CMV status not recorded). Some clones in this sample may be carry-over from other donors' samples.

The V and J genes are TRBV7-9 and TRBJ2-7; the D is unclear. The V and J ends lost 6 bases and 3 bases respectively, with 12 bases between them. This CDR3 is 13 amino acids long. In germline, CDR1 is SEHNR, CDR2 FQNEAQ (reference sequence). CDR3 in DNA: TGTGCCAGCAGTTCCTCCGAGAGCTACGAGCAGTACTTC. Translation: CASSSSESYEQYF. The full variable domain, completed using reference TRBV7-9 and TRBJ2-7, is DTGVSQNPRHKITKRGQNVTFRCDPISEHNRLYWYRQTLGQGPEFLTYFQNEAQLEKSRLLSDRFSAERPKGSFSTLEIQRTEQGDSAMYLCASSSSESYEQYFGPGTRLTVT.

This clonotype showed up just a few times. The V call is TRBV5-1, the J call TRBJ2-2; D remains ambiguous. Trimming cost V 0 bases and J 5 bases, with 5 bases left between them. Germline loops: CDR1 SGHRS, CDR2 YFSETQ. The CDR3 has 13 residues. CDR3 sequence: CASSLEGTGELFF. The CDR3, as DNA: TGCGCCAGCAGCTTGGAGGGTACCGGGGAGCTGTTTTTT. Full variable domain (rest looked up from reference TRBV5-1 and TRBJ2-2): KAGVTQTPRYLIKTRGQQVTLSCSPISGHRSVSWYQQTPGQGLQFLFEYFSETQRNKGNFPGRFSGRQFSNSRSEMNVSTLELGDSALYLCASSLEGTGELFFGEGSRLTVL.

A few counts support this clonotype. V usage is TRBV7-2 and J usage is TRBJ2-5; TRBD2 aligns across 9 bases. V gave up 2 bases and J gave up 4 bases; unmatched junction bases: 2. The germline V gene has CDR1 SGHTA and CDR2 FQGNSA. The CDR3 sequence is 14 residues long. The CDR3 sequence is CASSLRAGGETQYF. In DNA, the CDR3 is TGTGCCAGCAGCTTAAGAGCGGGAGGAGAGACCCAGTACTTC.

This clonotype was detected ten times or more. CDR3 sequence: CASSPGPYTGELFF. DNA of the CDR3: TGTGCCAGCAGTCCGGGTCCTTACACCGGGGAGCTGTTTTTT. The V gene is TRBV7-6, the J gene TRBJ2-2; D unclear. The CDR3 has 14 amino acids. V was clipped by 6 bases and J by 3 bases, with 11 bases between them. Looked up from germline, CDR1 is SGHVS and CDR2 is FNYEAQ.

This clonotype came up many times. This CDR3 reads CASSLEGSTYGYTF. The CDR3, as DNA: TGTGCCAGCAGCTTAGAGGGCAGCACCTATGGCTACACCTTC. The rearrangement joins TRBV7-8 to TRBJ1-2; D remains unclear. The CDR3 is 14 amino acids. Trimming shortened V by 1 base and J by 4 bases, and 10 bases separated the two germline ends. Germline-derived CDR1 and CDR2 are SGHVS and FQNEAQ.

This clonotype was counted at least ten times. The CDR3 spells CSVVGLALNNEQFF. The CDR3 DNA follows: TGCAGCGTCGTCGGACTAGCTTTAAACAATGAGCAGTTCTTC. V is TRBV29-1 and J is TRBJ2-1; TRBD2 aligns across 8 bases. The CDR3 is made up of 14 amino acids. V trimming: 6 bases; J trimming: 5 bases; junction bases outside the gene matches: 9. Germline CDR1 reads SQVTM; CDR2 reads ANQGSEA.

This clonotype has just a few counts. The chain combines TRBV4-1 with TRBJ2-1; D tentatively reads TRBD1 or TRBD2 (6 bases each). The CDR3 extends over 15 amino acids. The germline CDR1 and CDR2 sequences are MGHRA and YSYEKL. Between the trimmed V and J ends, which lost 1 base and 4 bases, there was a span of 11 bases. CDR3 protein: CASSQGRGPYNEQFF. Here the CDR3 DNA reads TGCGCCAGCAGCCAAGGCCGGGGGCCGTACAATGAGCAGTTCTTC.

J is TRBJ2-1 and V is TRBV15, with 7 bases identical to TRBD1. Per the germline V gene, CDR1 is LNHNV and CDR2 is YYDKDF (reference sequence). After removal of 7 bases from V and 4 bases from J, the junction contained 4 bases not matched to a gene. The CDR3 spans 13 residues. CDR3 sequence: CATNRDSYNEQFF. CDR3 DNA sequence: TGTGCCACCAACCGGGACAGTTACAATGAGCAGTTCTTC.

The chain has TRBV7-9 and TRBJ2-7, with 10 bases aligning to TRBD2. The CDR3 is made up of 14 amino acids. V lost 6 bases to trimming and J lost 3 bases; unmatched junction nucleotides: 5. The germline V gene has CDR1 SEHNR and CDR2 FQNEAQ (reference sequence). The CDR3 here is CASSGAGGLYEQYF. In DNA form, the CDR3 reads TGTGCCAGCAGTGGAGCGGGGGGGCTCTACGAGCAGTACTTC. Supplemented by reference TRBV7-9 and TRBJ2-7, the full variable domain reads DTGVSQNPRHKITKRGQNVTFRCDPISEHNRLYWYRQTLGQGPEFLTYFQNEAQLEKSRLLSDRFSAERPKGSFSTLEIQRTEQGDSAMYLCASSGAGGLYEQYFGPGTRLTVT.

This clonotype came up a few times. The chain links TRBV25-1 to TRBJ1-6; D unresolved. V lost 3 bases to trimming and J lost 2 bases, with 11 bases between them. Germline V CDR1 and CDR2: MGHDK, SYGVNS. The CDR3 extends over 16 amino acids. CDR3 amino acids: CASSDNQDAYNSPLHF. The CDR3 DNA reads TGTGCCAGCAGTGACAATCAGGACGCCTATAATTCACCCCTCCACTTT.

This clonotype was seen a few times. The chain couples TRBV7-9 to TRBJ2-5; 10 bases align to TRBD2. V lost 2 bases, J lost 3 bases, and 6 bases stayed unmatched. Germline assignment: CDR1 SEHNR and CDR2 FQNEAQ (reference sequence). CDR3 size: 16 residues. The CDR3 DNA sequence: TGTGCCAGCAGCTTATCTCCGCTAGCGGGGGAAGAGACCCAGTACTTC. It specifies CASSLSPLAGEETQYF.

This clonotype occurred many times. The chain has TRBV20-1 and TRBJ2-3; D perhaps matches TRBD2 (6 bases). CDR1 is DFQATT and CDR2 is SNEGSKA in the germline V gene (reference sequence). Trimming stripped 6 bases from V and 1 base from J, with 14 bases between. The CDR3 loop spans 14 amino acids. The CDR3 here is CSAWAAGGTDTQYF. DNA for the CDR3: TGCAGTGCCTGGGCAGCGGGCGGCACAGATACGCAGTATTTT.

The V call is TRBV7-4, the J call TRBJ1-1, with D uncertain. V lost 1 base and J 1 base, leaving 7 bases between the germline ends. Looked up from germline, CDR1 is SGHVT and CDR2 is SQSDAQ. This CDR3 contains 14 residues. Here the CDR3 reads CASSLVQRNTEAFF. The CDR3 DNA reads TGTGCCAGCAGCTTAGTACAGAGGAACACTGAAGCTTTCTTT.

J is TRBJ2-1 and V is TRBV5-1; 10 bases map to TRBD2. This CDR3 comprises 17 residues. The junction had 10 bases not matched to a gene; V was cut back by 2 bases and J by 5 bases. CDR1 and CDR2 from the germline V gene are SGHRS and YFSETQ. CDR3 protein: CASSLDLSGGPHNEQFF. The CDR3 nucleotides are TGCGCCAGCAGCTTAGACCTTAGCGGGGGGCCCCACAATGAGCAGTTCTTC.